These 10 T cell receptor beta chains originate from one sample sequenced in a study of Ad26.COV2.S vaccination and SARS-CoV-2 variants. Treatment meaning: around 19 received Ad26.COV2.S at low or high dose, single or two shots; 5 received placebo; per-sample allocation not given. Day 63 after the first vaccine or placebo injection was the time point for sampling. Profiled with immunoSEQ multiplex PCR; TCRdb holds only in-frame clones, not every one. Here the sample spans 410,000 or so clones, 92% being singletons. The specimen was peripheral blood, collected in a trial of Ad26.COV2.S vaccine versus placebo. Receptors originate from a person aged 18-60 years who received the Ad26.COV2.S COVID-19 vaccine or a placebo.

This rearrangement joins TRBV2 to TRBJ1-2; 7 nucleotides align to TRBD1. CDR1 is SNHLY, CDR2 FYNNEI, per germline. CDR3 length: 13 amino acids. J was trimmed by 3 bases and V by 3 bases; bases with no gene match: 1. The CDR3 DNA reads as TGTGCCAGCAGTGATGACAGGGACTATGGCTACACCTTC. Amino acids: CASSDDRDYGYTF.

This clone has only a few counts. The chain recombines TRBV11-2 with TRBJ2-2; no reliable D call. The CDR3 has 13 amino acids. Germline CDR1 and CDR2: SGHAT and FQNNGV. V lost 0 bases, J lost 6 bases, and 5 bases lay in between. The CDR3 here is CASSLDRSGELFF. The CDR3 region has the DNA TGTGCCAGCAGCTTAGATCGGTCCGGGGAGCTGTTTTTT.

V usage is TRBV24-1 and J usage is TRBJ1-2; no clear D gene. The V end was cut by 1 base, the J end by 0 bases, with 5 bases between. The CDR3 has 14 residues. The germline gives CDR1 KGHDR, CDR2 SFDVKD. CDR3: CATSDFESNYGYTF. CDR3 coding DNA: TGTGCCACCAGTGATTTTGAGTCTAACTATGGCTACACCTTC.

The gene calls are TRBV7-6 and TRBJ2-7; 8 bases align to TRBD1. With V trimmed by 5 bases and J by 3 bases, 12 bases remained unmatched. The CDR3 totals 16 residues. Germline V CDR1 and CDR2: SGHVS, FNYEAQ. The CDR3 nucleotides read TGTGCCAGCAGCACCCGACAGGGGCTGGGGGTCTACGAGCAGTACTTC. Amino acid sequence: CASSTRQGLGVYEQYF.

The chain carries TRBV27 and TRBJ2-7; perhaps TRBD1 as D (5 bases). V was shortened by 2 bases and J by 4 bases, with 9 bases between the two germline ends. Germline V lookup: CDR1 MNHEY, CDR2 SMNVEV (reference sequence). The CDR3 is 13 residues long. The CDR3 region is CASSLISGYEQYF. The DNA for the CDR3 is TGTGCCAGCAGTTTAATCTCAGGGTACGAGCAGTACTTC.

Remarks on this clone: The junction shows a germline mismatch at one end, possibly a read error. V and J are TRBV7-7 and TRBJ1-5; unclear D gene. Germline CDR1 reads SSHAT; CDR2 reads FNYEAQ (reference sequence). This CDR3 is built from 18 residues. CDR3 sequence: CASSNLPRYSNSNQPQHF. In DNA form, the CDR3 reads TGTGCTAGCAGCAATCTTCCGAGATATTCAAATAGCAATCAGCCCCAGCATTTT.

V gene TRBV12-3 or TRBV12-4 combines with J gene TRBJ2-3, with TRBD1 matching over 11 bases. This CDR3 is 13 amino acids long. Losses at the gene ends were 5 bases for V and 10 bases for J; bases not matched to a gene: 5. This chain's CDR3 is CASSSGQGAAQYF. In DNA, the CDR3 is TGTGCCAGCAGTAGTGGACAGGGGGCGGCGCAGTATTTT.

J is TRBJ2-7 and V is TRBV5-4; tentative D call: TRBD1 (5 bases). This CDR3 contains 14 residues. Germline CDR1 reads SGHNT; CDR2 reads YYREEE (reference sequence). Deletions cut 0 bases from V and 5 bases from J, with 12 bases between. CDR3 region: CASSLEAREHEQYF. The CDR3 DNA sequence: TGTGCCAGCAGCTTGGAGGCCAGGGAACACGAGCAGTACTTC.

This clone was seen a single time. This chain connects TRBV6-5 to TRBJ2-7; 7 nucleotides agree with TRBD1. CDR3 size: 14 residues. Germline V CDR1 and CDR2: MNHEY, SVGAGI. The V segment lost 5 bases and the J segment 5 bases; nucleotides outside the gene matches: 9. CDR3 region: CASSRGQVANEQYF. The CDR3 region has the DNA TGTGCCAGCAGTCGTGGACAGGTCGCTAACGAGCAGTACTTC.

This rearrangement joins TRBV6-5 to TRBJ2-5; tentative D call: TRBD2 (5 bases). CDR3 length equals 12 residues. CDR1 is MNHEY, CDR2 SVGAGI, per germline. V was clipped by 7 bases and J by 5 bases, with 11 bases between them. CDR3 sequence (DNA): TGTGCCAGCACAGGACCGGGGGAGACCCAGTACTTC. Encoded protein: CASTGPGETQYF.